This T cell receptor beta chain was recovered during a study of low-dose radiotherapy and immunotherapy resistance in tumors. Of note for this clonotype: Since a far larger clone is one base different, this is likely a read error.

Alpha- and beta-chain coverage of first-strand cDNA came from TRAV- and TRBV-specific primers. The authors ran 15 to 20 PCR cycles to amplify TCRs with a constant-region primer and V-primer adapter. TCRdb reprocessed the reads with MiXCR, giving one entry per CDR3 protein. The table records 54,000 or so distinct CDR3 sequences, 20% to 25% of them present only once. The time point: before trial treatment. Administered to the donors were nivolumab, ipilimumab, aspirin, low-dose cyclophosphamide and low-dose radiotherapy. The V gene's germline CDR1 is MGHDK and CDR2 SYGVNS. The V and J ends lost 4 bases and 7 bases, in that order; junction bases with no gene match: 12. The CDR3 is 15 residues long.

The sequences come from PBMCs, collected before treatment. V and J are TRBV25-1 and TRBJ2-7, with TRBD1 identical over 8 bases. This sequence was found in a male donor with prostate cancer. CDR3 nucleotides: TGTGCCAGCAGTGCAACCGGGACAGGATTGAATGAGCAGTACTTC. It specifies CASSATGTGLNEQYF.